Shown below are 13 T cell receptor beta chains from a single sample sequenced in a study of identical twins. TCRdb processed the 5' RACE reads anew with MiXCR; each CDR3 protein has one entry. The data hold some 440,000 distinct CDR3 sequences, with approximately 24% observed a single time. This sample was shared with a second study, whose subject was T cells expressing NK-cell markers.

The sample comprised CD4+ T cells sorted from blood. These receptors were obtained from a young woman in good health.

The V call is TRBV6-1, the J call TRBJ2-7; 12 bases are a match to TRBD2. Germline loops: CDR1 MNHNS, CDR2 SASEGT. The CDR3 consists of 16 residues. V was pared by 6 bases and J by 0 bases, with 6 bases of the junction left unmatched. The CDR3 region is CASSRLAGVSSYEQYF. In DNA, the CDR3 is TGTGCCAGCAGCAGACTAGCGGGGGTCTCCTCCTACGAGCAGTACTTC.

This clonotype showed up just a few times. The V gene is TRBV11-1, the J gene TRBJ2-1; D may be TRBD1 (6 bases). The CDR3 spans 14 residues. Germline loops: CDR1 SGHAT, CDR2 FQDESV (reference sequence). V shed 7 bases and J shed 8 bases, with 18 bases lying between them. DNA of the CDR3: TGTGCCAGCACCAGAGGGACACAGGGCGATGAGCAGTTCTTC. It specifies CASTRGTQGDEQFF.

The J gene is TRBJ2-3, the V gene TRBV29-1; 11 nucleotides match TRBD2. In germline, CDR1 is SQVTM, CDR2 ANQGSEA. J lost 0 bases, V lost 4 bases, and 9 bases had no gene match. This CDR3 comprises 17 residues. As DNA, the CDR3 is TGCAGCGTTGCAAGACTAGCGGGGTCCCTTAGCACAGATACGCAGTATTTT. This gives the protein CSVARLAGSLSTDTQYF.

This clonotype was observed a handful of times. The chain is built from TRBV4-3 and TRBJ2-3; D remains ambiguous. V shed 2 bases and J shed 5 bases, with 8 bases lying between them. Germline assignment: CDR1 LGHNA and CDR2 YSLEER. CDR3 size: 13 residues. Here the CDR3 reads CASSQFLGDTQYF. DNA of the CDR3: TGCGCCAGCAGCCAATTTCTCGGAGATACGCAGTATTTT.

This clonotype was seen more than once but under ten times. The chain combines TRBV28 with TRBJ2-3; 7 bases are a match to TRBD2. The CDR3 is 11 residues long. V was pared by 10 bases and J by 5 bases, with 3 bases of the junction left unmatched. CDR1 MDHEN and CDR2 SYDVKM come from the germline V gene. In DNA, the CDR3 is TGTGCCACCCGGGGGGAAGATACGCAGTATTTT. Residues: CATRGEDTQYF.

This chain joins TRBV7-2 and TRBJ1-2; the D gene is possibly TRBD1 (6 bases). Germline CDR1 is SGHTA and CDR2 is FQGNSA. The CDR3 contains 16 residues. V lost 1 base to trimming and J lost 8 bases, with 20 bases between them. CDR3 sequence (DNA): TGTGCCAGCAGCTTAGAAGGGGAGAGGCCGGGGGGCGGCTACACCTTC. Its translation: CASSLEGERPGGGYTF.

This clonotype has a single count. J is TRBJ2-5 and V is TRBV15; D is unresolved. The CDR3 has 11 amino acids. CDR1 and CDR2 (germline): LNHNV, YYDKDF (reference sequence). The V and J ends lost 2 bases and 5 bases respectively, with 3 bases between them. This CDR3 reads CATSRLETQYF. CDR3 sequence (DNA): TGTGCCACCAGCAGACTCGAGACCCAGTACTTC.

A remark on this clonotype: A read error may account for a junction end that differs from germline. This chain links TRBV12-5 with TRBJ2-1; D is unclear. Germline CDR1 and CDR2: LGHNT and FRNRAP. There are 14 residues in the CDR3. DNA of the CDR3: TGTGCTAGTGCTTTGGGCCTCTCCTACAATGAGCAGTTCTTC. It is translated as CASALGLSYNEQFF. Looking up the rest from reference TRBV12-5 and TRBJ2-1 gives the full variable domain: DARVTQTPRHKVTEMGQEVTMRCQPILGHNTVFWYRQTMMQGLELLAYFRNRAPLDDSGMPKDRFSAEMPDATLATLKIQPSEPRDSAVYFCASALGLSYNEQFFGPGTRLTVL.

Here the CDR3 DNA reads TGTGCCAGCAGCTCGATATGGGGCACAGATACGCAGTATTTT. The encoded protein is CASSSIWGTDTQYF. The rearrangement uses TRBV7-2 and TRBJ2-3; D gene uncertain. The CDR3 extends over 14 amino acids. Trimming removed 4 bases at V and 1 base at J, with 9 bases between. Germline values: CDR1 SGHTA, CDR2 FQGNSA.

The CDR3 DNA follows: TGTGCCAGCACCACAGGCGGGGAGCTGTTTTTT. This translates into CASTTGGELFF. V gene TRBV7-3 combines with J gene TRBJ2-2; possible D gene TRBD1, 5 bases. CDR1 is SGHTA, CDR2 FQGTGA, per germline. This CDR3 contains 11 residues. Trimming took off 7 bases at V and 7 bases at J, with 7 bases between the two ends.

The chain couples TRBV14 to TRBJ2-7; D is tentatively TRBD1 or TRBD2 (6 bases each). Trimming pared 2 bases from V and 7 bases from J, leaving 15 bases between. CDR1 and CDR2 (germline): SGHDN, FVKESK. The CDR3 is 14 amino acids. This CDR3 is CASSQFSGAREQYF. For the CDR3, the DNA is TGTGCCAGCAGCCAATTTTCGGGGGCTAGAGAGCAGTACTTC.

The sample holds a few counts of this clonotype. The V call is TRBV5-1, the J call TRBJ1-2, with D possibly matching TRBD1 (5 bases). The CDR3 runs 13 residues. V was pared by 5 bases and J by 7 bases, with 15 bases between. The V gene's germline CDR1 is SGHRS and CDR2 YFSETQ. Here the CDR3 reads CASSIQGEVGYTF. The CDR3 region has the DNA TGCGCCAGCAGTATCCAAGGGGAAGTTGGCTACACCTTC.

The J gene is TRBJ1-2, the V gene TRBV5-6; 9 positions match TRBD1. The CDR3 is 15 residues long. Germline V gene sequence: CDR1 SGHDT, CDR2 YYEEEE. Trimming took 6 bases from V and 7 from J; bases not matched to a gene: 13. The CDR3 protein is CASTYRGTGIGGYTF. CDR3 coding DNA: TGTGCCAGCACCTACCGCGGGACAGGGATAGGTGGCTACACCTTC.